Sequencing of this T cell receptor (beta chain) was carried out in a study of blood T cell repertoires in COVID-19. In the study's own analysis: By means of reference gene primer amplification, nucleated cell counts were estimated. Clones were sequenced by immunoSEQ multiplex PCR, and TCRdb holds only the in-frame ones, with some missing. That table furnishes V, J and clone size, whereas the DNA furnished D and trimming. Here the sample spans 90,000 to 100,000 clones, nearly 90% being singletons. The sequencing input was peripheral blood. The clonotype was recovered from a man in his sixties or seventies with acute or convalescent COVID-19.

The CDR3 protein is CASSYNSNQPQHF. The CDR3 nucleotides are TGTGCCAGTAGTTACAATAGCAATCAGCCCCAGCATTTT. This chain connects TRBV19 to TRBJ1-5; D is uncertain. V dropped 5 bases and J dropped 0 bases, with 5 bases sitting between them. In germline, CDR1 is LNHDA, CDR2 SQIVND (reference sequence). The CDR3 covers 13 residues.